This TCR beta chain was profiled in a study of CD8 T cells in ankylosing spondylitis. Study-wide findings and caveats: Earlier studies detected some motif variants in reactive arthritis synovial fluid and blood. The authors reported significant enrichment of disease-linked clones in matched ankylosing spondylitis synovial fluid. Roughly eight highly homologous variants made up a TCR beta motif that seemed to typify ankylosing spondylitis blood.

Quantitative barcoded 5'-RACE was used to prepare TCR beta libraries. TCRdb redid the calling of the 5' RACE reads with MiXCR, one entry per CDR3 protein. The sample shows 240,000 or so distinct CDR3 sequences, roughly 8.6% of them seen only once. Ten or more counts support this clonotype. Its antigen is unidentified. The CDR3 spans 13 residues. The ends were cut back, 8 bases at V and 4 bases at J, with 14 bases in the middle. The chain links TRBV12-3 or TRBV12-4 to TRBJ1-2; maybe TRBD1 (5 bases). The sample consisted of blood, either unsorted or a sorted T cell fraction (not recorded which). This clonotype originated in a male donor with ankylosing spondylitis or in good health (not recorded which). CDR3 DNA: TGTGCCAGCGGACTCCGGGGCGCCTATGGCTACACCTTC. Translating it yields CASGLRGAYGYTF.